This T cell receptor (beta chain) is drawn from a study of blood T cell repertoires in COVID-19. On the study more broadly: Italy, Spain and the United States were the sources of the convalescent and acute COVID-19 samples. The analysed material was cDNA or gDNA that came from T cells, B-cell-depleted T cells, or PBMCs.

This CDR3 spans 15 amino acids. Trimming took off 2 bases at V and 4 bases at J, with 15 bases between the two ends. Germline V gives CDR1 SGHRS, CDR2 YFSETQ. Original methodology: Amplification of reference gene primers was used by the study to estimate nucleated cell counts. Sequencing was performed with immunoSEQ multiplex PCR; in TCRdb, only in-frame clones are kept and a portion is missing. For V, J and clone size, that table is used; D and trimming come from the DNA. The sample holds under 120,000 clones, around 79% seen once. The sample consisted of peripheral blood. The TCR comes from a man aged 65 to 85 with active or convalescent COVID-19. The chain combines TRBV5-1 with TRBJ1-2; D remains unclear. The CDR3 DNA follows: TGCGCCAGCAGCTTCGGGTCAGCGAGAACCTATGGCTACACCTTC. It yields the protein CASSFGSARTYGYTF.